Sequencing of this TCR beta chain was carried out in a study of identifying expanded T cells in peripheral blood. TCRdb's table, derived via immunoSEQ multiplex PCR, lists solely in-frame clones and lacks some. The data show about 78,000 clones, approximately 84% seen once. During the collection period, no donor immune events like infections were recorded. About this clone itself: Its antigen is currently unknown.

Trimming took 4 bases from V and 5 from J; bases not matched to a gene: 6. The CDR3 is 14 amino acids. Germline values: CDR1 MNHNS, CDR2 SASEGT. Overall study results and limits: About 1.2 clones differed between technical replicates, versus approximately 17 and 20 over time. Clone count variance between roughly 2-week samples rose with total template count.

Sequencing used blood. This clonotype was obtained from a person aged 18 to 75 in good health. J is TRBJ2-5 and V is TRBV6-1, with 8 positions matching TRBD2. CDR3 protein: CASSGGLDGETQYF. The CDR3 DNA reads TGTGCCAGCAGTGGGGGACTAGATGGGGAGACCCAGTACTTC.